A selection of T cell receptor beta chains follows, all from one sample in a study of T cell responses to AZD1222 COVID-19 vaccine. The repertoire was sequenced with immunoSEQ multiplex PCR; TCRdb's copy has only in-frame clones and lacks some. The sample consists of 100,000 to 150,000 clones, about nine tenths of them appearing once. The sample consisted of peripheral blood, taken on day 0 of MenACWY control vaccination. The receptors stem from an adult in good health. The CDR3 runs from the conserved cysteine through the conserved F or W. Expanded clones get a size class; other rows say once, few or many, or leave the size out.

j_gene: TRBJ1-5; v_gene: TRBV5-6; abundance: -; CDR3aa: CASSFHQGYSNQPQHF
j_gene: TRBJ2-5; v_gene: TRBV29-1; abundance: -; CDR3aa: CSVEAGQVQETQYF
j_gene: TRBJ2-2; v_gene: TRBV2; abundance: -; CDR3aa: CASSGTGATSGELFF
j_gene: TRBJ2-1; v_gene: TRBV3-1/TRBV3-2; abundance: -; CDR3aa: CASSLLQGGVYNEQFF
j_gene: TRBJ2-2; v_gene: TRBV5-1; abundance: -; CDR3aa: CASSPSLGFPGELFF
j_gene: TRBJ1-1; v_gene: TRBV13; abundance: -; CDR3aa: CASSIDLGTNTEAFF
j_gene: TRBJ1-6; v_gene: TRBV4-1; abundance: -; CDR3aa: CASSQDWADSPLHF
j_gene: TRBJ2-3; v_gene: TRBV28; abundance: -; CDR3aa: CASSFLAGTDTQYF
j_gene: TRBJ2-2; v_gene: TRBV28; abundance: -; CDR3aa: CASIGRSTGELFF
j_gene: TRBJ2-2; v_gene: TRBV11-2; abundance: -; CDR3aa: CASSLLPGNTGELFF
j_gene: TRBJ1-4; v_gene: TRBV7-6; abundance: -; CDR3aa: CASSLNRGSSEKLFF
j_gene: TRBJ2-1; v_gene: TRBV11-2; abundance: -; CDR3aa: CASSPRNGASSYNEQFF
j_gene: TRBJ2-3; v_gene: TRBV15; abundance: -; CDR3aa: CATSRGQGSDTQYF
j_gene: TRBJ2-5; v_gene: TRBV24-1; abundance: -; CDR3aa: CATSDPGTSGGHETQYF
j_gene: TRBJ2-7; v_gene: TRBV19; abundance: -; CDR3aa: CASRVGLAASYEQYF
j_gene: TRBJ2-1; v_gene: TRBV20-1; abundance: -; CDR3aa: CSLDWDEQFF
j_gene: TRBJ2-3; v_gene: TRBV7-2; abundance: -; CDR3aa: CASSLASTSDTDTQYF
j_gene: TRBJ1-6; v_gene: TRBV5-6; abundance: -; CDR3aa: CASSSWTYNSPLHF
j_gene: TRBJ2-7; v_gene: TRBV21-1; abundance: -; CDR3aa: CASTQNDRGYEQYF
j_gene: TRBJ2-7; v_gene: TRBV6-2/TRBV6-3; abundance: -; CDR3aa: CASSFSGTEYYEQYF
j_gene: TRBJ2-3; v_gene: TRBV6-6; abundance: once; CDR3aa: CASSYGPDTQYF
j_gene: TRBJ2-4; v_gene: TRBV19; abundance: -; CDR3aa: CASMTVLSDMHF
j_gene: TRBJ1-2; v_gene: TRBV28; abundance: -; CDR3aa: CASSPGTNYGYTF
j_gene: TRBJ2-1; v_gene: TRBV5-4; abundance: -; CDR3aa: CASSFGWEAYNEQFF
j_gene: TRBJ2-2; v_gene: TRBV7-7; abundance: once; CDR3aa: CASSLGENTGELFF
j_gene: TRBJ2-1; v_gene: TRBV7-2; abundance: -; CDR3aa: CASSLRGNEQFF
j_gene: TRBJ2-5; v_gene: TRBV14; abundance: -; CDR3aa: CASSPEGGLGKTQYF